This record covers a single T cell receptor beta chain. No antigen is known for it. The time point was: patch test 1, 2 weeks after DPC sensitization. Treatment of the sample: therapeutic diphenylcyclopropenone sensitization with weekly scalp DPC. Phlebotomy was performed prior to application of every patch test. CDR1 and CDR2 (germline): SGHTA, FQGNSA. CDR3 length: 15 amino acids. Trimming left V 1 base short and J 8 bases short, with 17 bases between. This entry is derived from a study of human T cells and chemical hapten exposure. Study-level points and caveats: It was expanded TCRs that formed significantly more large CDR3 similarity clusters than controls did. The study found that DPC sensitization did not change TCRs above 1 in 1000 frequency. Each of the donors had alopecia, so their immune responses may not resemble those of healthy people.

MiXCR, run by TCRdb on the RACE reads, gives a single entry per CDR3 protein. The table records 150,000 to 200,000 distinct CDR3 sequences, about 14% of them present only once. Sequences were derived from whole blood, sampled in connection with sensitization to the hapten diphenylcyclopropenone (DPC). The rearrangement uses TRBV7-2 and TRBJ1-1, with D maybe TRBD1 (6 bases). This clonotype was obtained from a woman in her twenties or thirties with alopecia areata. Some clones in this sample may be carry-over from other donors' samples. Written as DNA, the CDR3 is TGTGCCAGCAGCTTAGGGGGGAGGTTCGACAGGGAAGCTTTCTTT. This gives the protein CASSLGGRFDREAFF. The full variable domain, its missing parts supplied by reference TRBV7-2 and TRBJ1-1, is GAGVSQSPSNKVTEKGKDVELRCDPISGHTALYWYRQSLGQGLEFLIYFQGNSAPDKSGLPSDRFSAERTGGSVSTLTIQRTQQEDSAVYLCASSLGGRFDREAFFGQGTRLTVV.